Ten or more counts support the clone carrying this T cell receptor (beta chain). This entry is derived from a study of Graves' ophthalmopathy and Graves' hyperthyroidism. Patients newly diagnosed with hyperthyroidism, under 2 months' duration, were aged 18 to 65, the study reports. The CDR3 loop spans 15 amino acids. J gave up 5 bases and V 3 bases, and 8 bases lay outside the gene matches. Germline assignment: CDR1 LGHNA and CDR2 YNFKEQ. RNA transcripts yielded amplified TCR beta CDR3 regions. Second-round multiplex PCR came after a first-round RT-PCR that employed HTBI primers. One entry per CDR3 protein, called by TCRdb with MiXCR from the multiplex PCR reads. The profile covers 400,000 or so distinct CDR3 sequences, with about 18% appearing a single time and approximately 2.4% taken by the ten largest.

The sequencing sample was made of peripheral blood. This chain uses TRBV4-2 with TRBJ2-7; 9 nucleotides align to TRBD1. The clonotype was recovered from an adult woman with stable Graves' hyperthyroidism. CDR3 region: CASSHPGQGLDEQYF. DNA of the CDR3: TGTGCCAGCAGCCACCCGGGACAGGGTCTCGACGAGCAGTACTTC.